A selection of T cell receptor beta chains follows, all from one sample in a study of T cells in localized non-small cell lung cancer. Clones were read by immunoSEQ multiplex PCR, and TCRdb kept only the in-frame ones, dropping some. Here the sample spans 30,000 to 45,000 clones, about 90% being singletons. This sample comprised peripheral blood, obtained before any cancer treatment. Receptor source: a woman aged 35-70 years with stage I lung adenocarcinoma. CDR3s leave out the opening cysteine and the closing phenylalanine or tryptophan. The D gene is left open where the match is weak.

J gene: TRBJ2-1; V gene: TRBV9; D gene: TRBD2; CDR3 protein: ASSVQRESYNEQF
J gene: TRBJ2-6; V gene: TRBV9; D gene: .; CDR3 protein: ASSPRGSGGSSGANVLT
J gene: TRBJ2-7; V gene: TRBV27; D gene: .; CDR3 protein: ASRNPGRAYEQY
J gene: TRBJ2-7; V gene: TRBV6-1; D gene: TRBD2; CDR3 protein: ASSEREGQSEQY
J gene: TRBJ1-5; V gene: TRBV16; D gene: TRBD1; CDR3 protein: ASSQGVRDRGRRGNQPQH
J gene: TRBJ2-2; V gene: TRBV5-1; D gene: .; CDR3 protein: ASSFTGELF
J gene: TRBJ1-2; V gene: TRBV18; D gene: TRBD1; CDR3 protein: ASSPPNGQGLYGYT
J gene: TRBJ2-2; V gene: TRBV2; D gene: .; CDR3 protein: ASRSNTGELF
J gene: TRBJ2-7; V gene: TRBV6-5; D gene: TRBD1; CDR3 protein: ASRTGVREQY
J gene: TRBJ2-3; V gene: TRBV6-1; D gene: TRBD2; CDR3 protein: ASRKLAGGTDTQY
J gene: TRBJ2-2; V gene: TRBV4-1; D gene: .; CDR3 protein: ASSQEIRGANTGELF